What follows are 24 T cell receptor beta chains derived from one specimen sequenced in a study of T cells in Graves' hyperthyroidism and ophthalmopathy. RNA transcripts gave rise to amplified TCR beta CDR3 regions. Initially, a first-round RT-PCR of the TCR CDR3 employed the HTBI primer set. TCRdb independently ran MiXCR on the multiplex PCR reads; one entry per CDR3 protein. Of fewer than 700,000 distinct CDR3 sequences detected, around 15% appear once; the ten largest clones hold over 3.5%. The sequencing input was blood. These receptors all come from a woman between 25 and 40 years old with Graves' hyperthyroidism.

This clonotype has at least ten counts. The chain uses TRBV7-9 and TRBJ2-1; 9 bases are a match to TRBD2. V lost 5 bases and J lost 3; bases outside the gene matches: 5. CDR1 is SEHNR, CDR2 FQNEAQ, per germline (reference sequence). The CDR3 sequence is 15 residues long. CDR3 residues: CASSDGTSLYNEQFF. CDR3 DNA: TGTGCCAGCAGCGACGGGACTAGCCTCTACAATGAGCAGTTCTTC.

This clonotype has ten or more counts. The chain joins TRBV4-1 to TRBJ2-5; tentative D call: TRBD1 (6 bases). V dropped 6 bases and J dropped 2 bases, with 19 bases sitting between them. Per germline, CDR1 MGHRA and CDR2 YSYEKL. The CDR3 consists of 16 residues. DNA of the CDR3: TGCGCCAGCAGTCCATCCACTTGGACAGTACAAGAGACCCAGTACTTC. Its protein is CASSPSTWTVQETQYF.

The CDR3 DNA is TGTGCCAGCAGTTACCCGGAGGGGGGCTCCTACAATGAGCAGTTCTTC. Amino acids: CASSYPEGGSYNEQFF. The rearrangement uses TRBV6-2 or TRBV6-3 and TRBJ2-1; perhaps D is TRBD1 or TRBD2 (6 bases each). The CDR3 length is 16 residues. From germline, CDR1 is MNHEY and CDR2 SVGEGT. The V gene lost 2 bases and the J gene lost 0 bases, with 11 bases spanning the gap.

This clonotype appeared many times. The V call is TRBV28, the J call TRBJ1-2; a possible D gene is TRBD1 (6 bases). The CDR3 sequence is 13 residues long. The germline V and J ends were trimmed by 2 bases and 4 bases, with 8 bases remaining between them. Germline V gene lookup returns CDR1 MDHEN and CDR2 SYDVKM. The CDR3 here is CASSLQGPYGYTF. The CDR3 DNA sequence: TGTGCCAGCAGTTTACAGGGGCCCTATGGCTACACCTTC.

This clonotype was detected ten times or more. The chain carries TRBV28 and TRBJ2-7; D is possibly TRBD1 (7 bases). The CDR3 loop spans 15 amino acids. Trimming pared 3 bases from V and 0 bases from J, leaving 12 bases between. CDR1 MDHEN and CDR2 SYDVKM come from the germline V gene. The CDR3 DNA sequence: TGTGCCAGCAGTTTGGCAGGGGGGTACTCCTACGAGCAGTACTTC. The encoded protein is CASSLAGGYSYEQYF.

This clonotype has ten or more counts. The rearrangement joins TRBV7-2 to TRBJ1-1; D perhaps matches TRBD1 (6 bases). The CDR3 loop spans 15 amino acids. Trimming cost V 3 bases and J 0 bases, with 11 bases left between them. Germline values: CDR1 SGHTA, CDR2 FQGNSA. The CDR3 DNA is TGTGCCAGCAGCTTCTCGGGACACTTGAACACTGAAGCTTTCTTT. It is translated as CASSFSGHLNTEAFF.

The chain is built from TRBV12-5 and TRBJ2-2, with D possibly matching TRBD2 (5 bases). Germline CDR1 is LGHNT and CDR2 is FRNRAP. The ends were cut back, 2 bases at V and 4 bases at J, with 17 bases in the middle. The CDR3 runs 17 residues. This CDR3 is CASGLRPRGKGTGELFF. The CDR3 region has the DNA TGTGCTAGTGGTTTGAGGCCTCGGGGAAAGGGCACCGGGGAGCTGTTTTTT.

This clonotype came up many times. The rearrangement uses TRBV7-2 and TRBJ2-3, with 10 bases that match TRBD2. V was pared by 4 bases and J by 6 bases, with 4 bases of the junction left unmatched. There are 14 residues in the CDR3. Germline V gene lookup returns CDR1 SGHTA and CDR2 FQGNSA. The DNA of the CDR3 is TGTGCCAGCAGCTCGGGACTAGCGTCGGATACGCAGTATTTT. It yields the protein CASSSGLASDTQYF.

This clonotype was detected ten times or more. V gene TRBV27 combines with J gene TRBJ2-7, with TRBD2 matching 10 bases. There are 15 residues in the CDR3. Germline loops: CDR1 MNHEY, CDR2 SMNVEV (reference sequence). J gave up 2 bases and V 4 bases, and 5 bases lay outside the gene matches. As DNA, the CDR3 is TGTGCCAGCAGTTACTCTAGCGGGAGTACCTACGAGCAGTACTTC. Translation gives CASSYSSGSTYEQYF.

This clonotype appeared many times. CDR3 in amino acids: CASSYRKNQETQYF. The CDR3 DNA reads TGTGCCAGCAGTTACAGGAAAAACCAAGAGACCCAGTACTTC. The V gene is TRBV12-3 or TRBV12-4, the J gene TRBJ2-5; weak D call: TRBD1 (5 bases). Trimming cost V 4 bases and J 0 bases, with 9 bases left between them. This CDR3 comprises 14 residues.

The chain links TRBV7-9 to TRBJ2-7; 11 bases match TRBD2. V was clipped by 6 bases and J by 6 bases; unmatched bases: 7. Germline values: CDR1 SEHNR, CDR2 FQNEAQ (reference sequence). This CDR3 spans 14 amino acids. The CDR3 sequence is CASRWGTSGSEQYF. Here the CDR3 DNA reads TGTGCCAGCAGGTGGGGGACTAGCGGATCCGAGCAGTACTTC.

This clonotype was counted many times. This CDR3 is CASSFQDRENTEAFF. The CDR3 region has the DNA TGCGCCAGCAGCTTCCAGGACCGTGAGAACACTGAAGCTTTCTTT. The V call is TRBV5-1, the J call TRBJ1-1; no clear D. Germline CDR1 is SGHRS and CDR2 is YFSETQ. The CDR3 extends over 15 amino acids. Trimming shortened V by 2 bases and J by 1 base, and 12 bases separated the two germline ends.

CDR3 DNA sequence: TGTGCCAGCAGCGACCCCCCGGGGACTAGCTCCCCCGAGCAGTTCTTC. It yields the protein CASSDPPGTSSPEQFF. The chain carries TRBV5-4 and TRBJ2-1; 9 positions match TRBD2. Germline V CDR1 and CDR2: SGHNT, YYREEE (reference sequence). The V and J ends lost 4 bases and 10 bases, in that order; junction bases with no gene match: 15. The CDR3 is made up of 16 amino acids.

The chain recombines TRBV2 with TRBJ2-3; 10 bases fit TRBD1. Germline values: CDR1 SNHLY, CDR2 FYNNEI. The CDR3 has 16 amino acids. V trimming: 4 bases; J trimming: 4 bases; junction bases outside the gene matches: 8. The CDR3 nucleotides read TGTGCCAGCAGTGGGTTGACAGGGGGCGCCCCAGATACGCAGTATTTT. Its protein is CASSGLTGGAPDTQYF. Complete variable domain (other parts from reference TRBV2 and TRBJ2-3): EPEVTQTPSHQVTQMGQEVILRCVPISNHLYFYWYRQILGQKVEFLVSFYNNEISEKSEIFDDQFSVERPDGSNFTLKIRSTKLEDSAMYFCASSGLTGGAPDTQYFGPGTRLTVL.

This clonotype came up many times. The V and J genes are TRBV11-2 and TRBJ1-1; the D gene is possibly TRBD1 (5 bases). The length of the CDR3 is 13 residues. CDR1 is SGHAT and CDR2 is FQNNGV in the germline V gene. The V end was cut by 5 bases, the J end by 5 bases, with 12 bases between. CDR3 in amino acids: CASSPGGWTEAFF. CDR3 in DNA: TGTGCCAGCAGCCCGGGGGGATGGACTGAAGCTTTCTTT.

This clonotype has more than one count but fewer than ten. The chain joins TRBV5-6 to TRBJ1-5; 9 positions agree with TRBD1. CDR1 and CDR2 (germline): SGHDT, YYEEEE. Trimming cost V 1 base and J 1 base; bases outside gene matches: 9. The CDR3 consists of 18 residues. The DNA for the CDR3 is TGTGCCAGCAGCTTGTTTTTCGGGACAGGGTACAGCAATCAGCCCCAGCATTTT. The encoded protein is CASSLFFGTGYSNQPQHF.

This clonotype has only a few counts. As DNA, the CDR3 is TGTGCCGCAGTTTCGGCTATTGGGGATACGCAGTATTTT. Its translation is CAAVSAIGDTQYF. The chain is built from TRBV15 and TRBJ2-3; D ambiguous. The CDR3 consists of 13 residues. The V end lost 11 bases, the J end lost 6 bases, and 18 bases lay between the germline ends. Per the germline V gene, CDR1 is LNHNV and CDR2 is YYDKDF (reference sequence).

Points on this clonotype: A far larger clone is only one base removed, so a read error is likely. The chain employs TRBV5-1 and TRBJ1-1; no reliable D call. From germline, CDR1 is SGHRS and CDR2 YFSETQ. The CDR3 runs 13 residues. CDR3: CSSSPGSNTEAFF. CDR3 in DNA: TGCTCCAGCAGCCCTGGATCGAACACTGAAGCTTTCTTT.

This chain connects TRBV20-1 to TRBJ2-5; possible D gene TRBD2, 6 bases. The CDR3 contains 14 residues. V lost 4 bases and J lost 3, with 15 bases in between. CDR1 is DFQATT, CDR2 SNEGSKA, per germline (reference sequence). The CDR3 is CSANAGQGEETQYF. CDR3 DNA: TGCAGTGCTAACGCGGGGCAGGGCGAAGAGACCCAGTACTTC.

The rearrangement uses TRBV5-1 and TRBJ2-2; D gene ambiguous. Germline V lookup: CDR1 SGHRS, CDR2 YFSETQ. This CDR3 spans 14 amino acids. V was shortened by 0 bases and J by 3 bases, with 6 bases between the two germline ends. The CDR3 spells CASSLVSHTGELFF. CDR3 coding DNA: TGCGCCAGCAGCTTGGTTAGTCACACCGGGGAGCTGTTTTTT.

The chain couples TRBV2 to TRBJ1-5; the match to TRBD1 covers 8 bases. Trimming cost V 7 bases and J 5 bases; bases outside gene matches: 4. CDR1 and CDR2 from the germline V gene are SNHLY and FYNNEI. The CDR3 is 13 residues long. CDR3 amino acids: CASTGQGDQPQHF. The CDR3, as DNA: TGTGCCAGCACCGGACAGGGAGATCAGCCCCAGCATTTT.

This clonotype was observed many times. The chain combines TRBV6-6 with TRBJ1-1, with unresolved D. Trimming took 2 bases from V and 5 from J, leaving 12 bases between them. This CDR3 is 14 amino acids long. Germline CDR1 MNHNY, CDR2 SVGAGI (reference sequence). The CDR3 DNA sequence: TGTGCCAGCAGTTACCTGGGCAGAGAGACTGAAGCTTTCTTT. Translated: CASSYLGRETEAFF.

V is TRBV20-1 and J is TRBJ1-2; no clear D. The length of the CDR3 is 15 residues. Germline CDR1 DFQATT, CDR2 SNEGSKA (reference sequence). Deletions cut 0 bases from V and 7 bases from J, with 18 bases between. For the CDR3, the DNA is TGCAGTGCTAGAGATGGGAGGGTAGGGAGTGGTGGCTACACCTTC. It specifies CSARDGRVGSGGYTF.

In its sample, this clonotype was seen many times. The chain joins TRBV12-3 or TRBV12-4 to TRBJ2-7; D might be TRBD2 (5 bases). The CDR3 covers 14 residues. The V end was cut by 2 bases, the J end by 3 bases, with 11 bases between. The DNA for the CDR3 is TGTGCCAGCAGTTTATCTAGCCCGAACTACGAGCAGTACTTC. It encodes CASSLSSPNYEQYF.